A selection of T cell receptor beta chains follows, all from one sample in a study of cytomegalovirus exposure and HLA in healthy donors. Sequencing was performed with immunoSEQ multiplex PCR; in TCRdb, only in-frame clones are kept and a portion is missing. This sample has about 140,000 clones, with 65% to 80% found just once. What was sequenced was PBMCs. The receptors were sampled from a woman in her twenties or thirties in good health and CMV-seronegative. CDR3s include the opening cysteine and the closing phenylalanine or tryptophan. D genes are given only for firm matches. Expanded clones get a size class; other rows say once, few or many, or leave the size out.

V gene	D gene	clone size	J gene	CDR3 protein	CDR3 DNA
TRBV5-4	.	.	TRBJ1-4	CASSPAATPNEKLFF	TGTGCCAGCAGCCCTGCGGCGACTCCTAATGAAAAACTGTTTTTT
TRBV5-1	.	.	TRBJ1-1	CASSLRADSNMNTEAFF	TGCGCCAGCAGCTTGCGTGCGGATTCTAACATGAACACTGAAGCTTTCTTT
TRBV6-1	TRBD2	once	TRBJ2-7	CASSHGTSLQYEQYF	TGTGCCAGCAGCCACGGGACTAGCCTCCAATACGAGCAGTACTTC
TRBV11-2	.	.	TRBJ2-4	CASSPGGSKNIQYF	TGTGCCAGCAGCCCCGGAGGTTCCAAAAACATTCAGTACTTC
TRBV4-1	TRBD1	.	TRBJ1-4	CASSQDGTGDEKLFF	TGCGCCAGCAGCCAAGATGGGACAGGGGATGAAAAACTGTTTTTT
TRBV7-8	TRBD2	few	TRBJ2-2	CASSLARSGGIGELFF	TGTGCCAGCAGCTTAGCGAGGAGCGGGGGGATCGGGGAGCTGTTTTTT
TRBV19	.	once	TRBJ1-2	CASSIFSSTYGYTF	TGTGCCAGTAGTATTTTCTCCTCTACCTATGGCTACACCTTC
TRBV7-2	.	.	TRBJ2-7	CASRRAASSYEQYF	TGTGCCAGCAGACGTGCAGCGTCCTCCTACGAGCAGTACTTC
TRBV25-1	.	.	TRBJ2-1	CASSESGGSYNEQFF	TGTGCCAGCAGTGAATCTGGCGGCTCCTACAATGAGCAGTTCTTC
TRBV5-1	.	.	TRBJ2-5	CASSLDESQYF	TGCGCCAGCAGCTTGGATGAGTCCCAGTACTTC
TRBV4-2	.	.	TRBJ2-3	CASSQEARPSTDTQYF	TGTGCCAGCAGCCAAGAGGCTAGACCTAGCACAGATACGCAGTATTTT
TRBV6-5	.	.	TRBJ2-6	CASSVLAGANVLTF	TGTGCCAGCAGTGTTCTAGCCGGGGCCAACGTCCTGACTTTC
TRBV25-1	.	few	TRBJ2-7	CASSESGWSRSSYEQYF	TGTGCCAGCAGTGAATCGGGTTGGTCTCGGAGCTCCTACGAGCAGTACTTC
TRBV6-6	TRBD1	.	TRBJ2-4	CASSYSFDRANIQYF	TGTGCCAGCAGTTACTCCTTTGACAGGGCAAACATTCAGTACTTC
TRBV19	.	once	TRBJ2-3	CASSMRAGDTQYF	TGTGCCAGTAGTATGAGGGCGGGGGATACGCAGTATTTT
TRBV5-8	.	.	TRBJ2-3	CASSPSGVSGTQYF	TGTGCCAGCAGCCCAAGCGGAGTTAGCGGTACGCAGTATTTT
TRBV6-5	.	.	TRBJ1-3	CASSSGVKGNTIYF	TGTGCCAGCAGTTCCGGGGTGAAGGGAAACACCATATATTTT
TRBV7-7	TRBD2	.	TRBJ2-3	CASSLGLAGADTQYF	TGTGCTAGCAGCTTAGGGCTAGCGGGAGCTGATACGCAGTATTTT
TRBV7-7	.	.	TRBJ2-2	CASSSTGITGELFF	TGTGCTAGCAGCTCAACAGGGATCACCGGGGAGCTGTTTTTT
TRBV6-1	.	once	TRBJ1-4	CASTPGGFNEKLFF	TGTGCCAGCACCCCGGGGGGGTTTAATGAAAAACTGTTTTTT
TRBV6-1	.	.	TRBJ2-2	CASSEARSGKESGELFF	TGTGCCAGCAGTGAAGCGAGATCAGGGAAGGAAAGCGGGGAGCTGTTTTTT
TRBV5-1	TRBD1	.	TRBJ2-3	CASAGTGSTDTQYF	TGCGCCAGCGCTGGGACAGGGAGCACAGATACGCAGTATTTT
TRBV7-9	TRBD1	.	TRBJ2-1	CASSLLTGQNEQFF	TGTGCCAGCAGCCTCCTGACAGGGCAAAATGAGCAGTTCTTC
TRBV2	TRBD1	.	TRBJ1-2	CANDREANYGYTF	TGTGCCAACGACAGGGAGGCTAACTATGGCTACACCTTC
TRBV28	.	.	TRBJ2-3	CASRGTDTQYF	TGTGCCAGCCGAGGGACAGATACGCAGTATTTT
TRBV5-1	.	few	TRBJ2-3	CASSVRQTLPTDTQYF	TGCGCCAGCAGCGTACGACAGACCCTCCCCACAGATACGCAGTATTTT
TRBV2	TRBD1	.	TRBJ2-7	CASSGRTGGYEQYF	TGTGCCAGCAGTGGCCGGACAGGGGGATACGAGCAGTACTTC
TRBV7-3	TRBD2	.	TRBJ2-1	CASSQGLAGINEQFF	TGTGCCAGCAGCCAGGGACTAGCGGGAATCAATGAGCAGTTCTTC
TRBV9	TRBD1	few	TRBJ1-2	CASSVEPASGQESYGYTF	TGTGCCAGCAGCGTAGAACCGGCATCAGGACAGGAGTCTTATGGCTACACCTTC
TRBV5-8	.	.	TRBJ2-6	CASSPEVGSGANVLTF	TGTGCCAGCAGCCCAGAGGTCGGCTCTGGGGCCAACGTCCTGACTTTC
TRBV10-2	TRBD2	few	TRBJ2-5	CASRLAVYQETQYF	TGCGCCAGCAGACTAGCGGTGTACCAAGAGACCCAGTACTTC
TRBV7-3	.	few	TRBJ1-1	CASSRTQGKAFF	TGTGCCAGCAGTAGAACGCAGGGGAAAGCTTTCTTT
TRBV30	TRBD1	.	TRBJ2-5	CAWRQGGETQYF	TGTGCCTGGCGACAGGGGGGAGAGACCCAGTACTTC
TRBV4-1	.	few	TRBJ2-5	CASSPKAGDETQYF	TGCGCCAGCAGCCCAAAGGCAGGGGACGAGACCCAGTACTTC
TRBV28	.	.	TRBJ1-2	CASSLEQGGGYTF	TGTGCCAGCAGTTTAGAACAGGGAGGGGGCTACACCTTC
TRBV7-9	.	.	TRBJ1-3	CASSPRVTGNTIYF	TGTGCCAGCAGCCCCAGGGTAACTGGAAACACCATATATTTT
TRBV2	TRBD1	.	TRBJ2-7	CASRPGTGSYEQYF	TGTGCCAGCAGGCCGGGGACAGGGTCCTACGAGCAGTACTTC
TRBV14	.	few	TRBJ2-5	CASSLEVGGWETQYF	TGTGCCAGCAGCCTTGAGGTCGGAGGCTGGGAGACCCAGTACTTC
TRBV25-1	.	few	TRBJ1-4	CASSPAKSLTHEKLFF	TGTGCCAGCAGTCCCGCTAAGAGCCTCACTCATGAAAAACTGTTTTTT
TRBV28	.	few	TRBJ2-2	CASSLPLSGELFF	TGTGCCAGCAGTTTACCTCTGAGCGGGGAGCTGTTTTTT